The 4 T cell receptor beta chains given below trace back to one sample, sequenced in a study of response to subunit inactivated influenza vaccine. TCRdb reprocessed the RT-PCR reads via MiXCR and lists one record per CDR3 protein. The sample consists of some 850,000 distinct CDR3 sequences, about 18% of them appearing once. The input for sequencing was PBMCs from blood, taken roughly 5 days after vaccination. These receptors were collected from a man aged 50-60 years who received an inactivated influenza vaccine.

This clonotype has just a few counts. V and J are TRBV5-6 and TRBJ2-3, with D possibly being TRBD1 (5 bases). CDR3 length: 15 amino acids. Trimming cost V 3 bases and J 2 bases, with 13 bases left between them. Germline V lookup: CDR1 SGHDT, CDR2 YYEEEE. This CDR3 reads CASSWQGLDTDTQYF. In DNA, the CDR3 is TGTGCCAGCAGCTGGCAGGGTTTGGACACAGATACGCAGTATTTT.

This clonotype was observed a handful of times. The CDR3 sequence is CASSPSPGTGLYGYTF. The CDR3 DNA reads as TGTGCCAGCAGTCCCTCCCCCGGGACAGGGTTGTATGGCTACACCTTC. The chain employs TRBV28 and TRBJ1-2; 9 nucleotides match TRBD1. The length of the CDR3 is 16 residues. The V gene's germline CDR1 is MDHEN and CDR2 SYDVKM. The junction had 12 bases not matched to a gene; V was cut back by 5 bases and J by 5 bases.

There are many counts of this clonotype. This chain joins TRBV5-1 and TRBJ2-1; 9 bases align to TRBD1. The CDR3 runs 15 residues. After removal of 4 bases from V and 7 bases from J, the junction contained 9 bases not matched to a gene. The germline CDR1 and CDR2 sequences are SGHRS and YFSETQ. The CDR3 region is CASSLLGQGENEQFF. For the CDR3, the DNA is TGCGCCAGCAGCCTACTGGGACAGGGTGAAAATGAGCAGTTCTTC.

There are a few counts of this clonotype. This chain connects TRBV5-1 to TRBJ1-4; 9 nucleotides line up with TRBD1. The germline CDR1 and CDR2 sequences are SGHRS and YFSETQ. There are 16 residues in the CDR3. V trimming: 5 bases; J trimming: 8 bases; junction bases outside the gene matches: 13. CDR3 in amino acids: CASRTGSGQGSEKLFF. Written as DNA, the CDR3 is TGCGCCAGCAGGACTGGGTCGGGACAGGGAAGCGAAAAACTGTTTTTT. Combining the CDR3 with reference TRBV5-1 and TRBJ1-4 gives the whole variable domain KAGVTQTPRYLIKTRGQQVTLSCSPISGHRSVSWYQQTPGQGLQFLFEYFSETQRNKGNFPGRFSGRQFSNSRSEMNVSTLELGDSALYLCASRTGSGQGSEKLFFGSGTQLSVL.